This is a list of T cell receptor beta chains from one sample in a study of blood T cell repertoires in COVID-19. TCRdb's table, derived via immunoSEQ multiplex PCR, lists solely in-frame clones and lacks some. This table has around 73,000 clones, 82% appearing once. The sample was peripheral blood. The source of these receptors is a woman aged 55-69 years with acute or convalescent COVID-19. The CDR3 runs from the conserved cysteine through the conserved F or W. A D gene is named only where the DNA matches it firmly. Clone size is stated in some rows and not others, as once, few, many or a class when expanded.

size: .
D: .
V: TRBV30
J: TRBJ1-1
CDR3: CASDSRNTEAFF
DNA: TGTGCCTCGGACAGCCGGAACACTGAAGCTTTCTTT

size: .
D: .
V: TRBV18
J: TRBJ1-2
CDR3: CASSPDIADGYTF
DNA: TGTGCCAGCTCACCGGACATAGCAGATGGCTACACCTTC

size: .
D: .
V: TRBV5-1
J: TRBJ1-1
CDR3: CASSSDTEAFF
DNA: TGCGCCAGCAGCTCCGACACAGAAGCTTTCTTT

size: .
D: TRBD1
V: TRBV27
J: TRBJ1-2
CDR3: CASSPRRQGYGYTF
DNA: TGTGCCAGCAGTCCCCGCCGACAGGGATATGGCTACACCTTC

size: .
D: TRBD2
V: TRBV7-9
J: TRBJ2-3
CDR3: CASSSDGLAGSDTQYF
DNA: TGTGCCAGCAGCTCAGACGGACTAGCGGGTTCAGATACGCAGTATTTT

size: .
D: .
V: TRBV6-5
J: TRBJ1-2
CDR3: CASSYSRMEVDYGYTF
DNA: TGTGCCAGCAGTTACTCGAGAATGGAGGTTGACTATGGCTACACCTTC

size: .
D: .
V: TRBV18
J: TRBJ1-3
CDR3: CASSPPLRQFSGNTIYF
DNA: TGTGCCAGCTCACCGCCATTAAGACAGTTCTCTGGAAACACCATATATTTT

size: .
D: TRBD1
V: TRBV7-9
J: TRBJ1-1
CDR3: CASSFDRGVGTEAFF
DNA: TGTGCCAGCAGCTTCGACAGGGGGGTTGGTACTGAAGCTTTCTTT

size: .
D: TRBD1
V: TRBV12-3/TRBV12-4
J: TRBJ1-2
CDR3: CASSNQIGQGDTF
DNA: TGTGCCAGCAGCAATCAAATCGGACAGGGCGACACCTTC

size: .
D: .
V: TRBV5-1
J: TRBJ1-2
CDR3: CASSLVQGYGYTF
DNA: TGCGCCAGCAGCTTGGTACAGGGCTATGGCTACACCTTC

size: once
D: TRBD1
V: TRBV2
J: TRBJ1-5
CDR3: CASRVTGTGHNQPQHF
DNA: TGTGCCAGCAGAGTTACCGGGACAGGGCACAATCAGCCCCAGCATTTT

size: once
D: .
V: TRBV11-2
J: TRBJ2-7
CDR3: CASSRSGGEGYEQYF
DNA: TGTGCCAGCAGCCGGAGTGGAGGCGAAGGATACGAGCAGTACTTC

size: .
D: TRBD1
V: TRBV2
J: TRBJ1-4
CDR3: CASSLRQGKLFF
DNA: TGTGCCAGCAGTCTCAGACAGGGTAAACTGTTTTTT

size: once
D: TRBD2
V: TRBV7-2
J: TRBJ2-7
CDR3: CASSLVAGSSYEQYF
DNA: TGTGCCAGCAGCTTAGTAGCGGGGAGCTCCTACGAGCAGTACTTC

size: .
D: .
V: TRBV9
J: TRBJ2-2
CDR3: CASRGGDYTGELFF
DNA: TGTGCCAGCAGGGGGGGAGACTACACCGGGGAGCTGTTTTTT

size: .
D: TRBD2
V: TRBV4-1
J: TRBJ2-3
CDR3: CASSQLAGGGTDTQYF
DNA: TGCGCCAGCAGCCAACTAGCGGGGGGAGGCACAGATACGCAGTATTTT

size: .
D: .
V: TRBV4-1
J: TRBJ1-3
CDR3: CASSQLPGGVTGNTIYF
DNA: TGCGCCAGCAGCCAACTGCCTGGAGGGGTAACTGGAAACACCATATATTTT

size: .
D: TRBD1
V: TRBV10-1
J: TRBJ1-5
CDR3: CASPRDRDRGKSNQPQHF
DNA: TGCGCCAGCCCGAGGGACCGTGACAGGGGTAAAAGCAATCAGCCCCAGCATTTT

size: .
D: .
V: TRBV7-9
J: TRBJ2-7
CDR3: CASSLGGDDSYEQYF
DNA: TGTGCCAGCAGCTTAGGCGGGGACGACTCCTACGAGCAGTACTTC

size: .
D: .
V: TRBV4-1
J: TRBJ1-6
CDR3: CASSQEDRQVYSPLHF
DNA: TGCGCCAGCAGCCAAGAAGATAGGCAGGTCTATTCACCCCTCCACTTT

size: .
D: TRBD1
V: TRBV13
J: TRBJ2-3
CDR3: CASSLEWTGGGIDTQYF
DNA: TGTGCCAGCAGCTTAGAATGGACAGGGGGCGGGATAGATACGCAGTATTTT

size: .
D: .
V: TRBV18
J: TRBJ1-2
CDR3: CASSPTGRAGYTF
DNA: TGTGCCAGCTCACCAACGGGAAGGGCTGGGTACACCTTC

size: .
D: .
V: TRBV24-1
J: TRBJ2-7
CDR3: CATSDGGYEQYF
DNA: TGTGCCACCAGTGATGGGGGGTACGAGCAGTACTTC

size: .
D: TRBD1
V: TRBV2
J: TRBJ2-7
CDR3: CASSGTEYLLSYEQYF
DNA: TGTGCCAGCTCCGGGACAGAGTATCTCCTTTCCTACGAGCAGTACTTC

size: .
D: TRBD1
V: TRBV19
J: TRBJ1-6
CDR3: CASSMGGQGIRNSPLHF
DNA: TGTGCCAGTAGCATGGGTGGACAGGGAATACGAAATTCACCCCTCCACTTT

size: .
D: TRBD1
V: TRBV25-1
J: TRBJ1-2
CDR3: CASKPGDSRNYGYTF
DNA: TGTGCCAGCAAACCGGGGGACAGTCGTAACTATGGCTACACCTTC

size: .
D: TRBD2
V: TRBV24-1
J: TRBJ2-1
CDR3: CATRGTSGRSNEQFF
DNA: TGTGCCACCAGGGGGACTAGCGGGAGGTCGAATGAGCAGTTCTTC

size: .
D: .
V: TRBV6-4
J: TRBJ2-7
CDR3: CASSGGVYSNLREQYF
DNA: TGTGCCAGCAGTGGGGGGGTTTACAGTAACCTACGCGAGCAGTACTTC

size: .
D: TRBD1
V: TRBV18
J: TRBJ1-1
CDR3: CASSRTGEYTEAFF
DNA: TGTGCCAGCTCACGGACAGGGGAGTACACTGAAGCTTTCTTT

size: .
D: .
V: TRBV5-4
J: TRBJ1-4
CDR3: CASSTGQRATNEKLFF
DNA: TGTGCCAGCAGCACAGGACAGCGCGCAACTAATGAAAAACTGTTTTTT

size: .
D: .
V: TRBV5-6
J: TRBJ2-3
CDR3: CASSLTPYTQYF
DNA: TGTGCCAGCAGCTTGACTCCTTATACGCAGTATTTT

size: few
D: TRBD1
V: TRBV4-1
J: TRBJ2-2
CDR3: CASSQDSGAGGTGELFF
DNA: TGCGCCAGCAGCCAAGATTCCGGAGCAGGGGGAACCGGGGAGCTGTTTTTT

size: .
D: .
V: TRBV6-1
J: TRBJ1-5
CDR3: CASSEARQYYSNQPQHF
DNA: TGTGCCAGCAGTGAAGCCCGACAGTACTATAGCAATCAGCCCCAGCATTTT

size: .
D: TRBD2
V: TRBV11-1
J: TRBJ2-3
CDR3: CASSPDGRAADTQYF
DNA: TGTGCCAGCAGCCCCGACGGGAGGGCCGCAGATACGCAGTATTTT

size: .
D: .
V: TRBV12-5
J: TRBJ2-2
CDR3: CASGLLGELFF
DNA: TGTGCTAGTGGTTTGCTTGGGGAGCTGTTTTTT

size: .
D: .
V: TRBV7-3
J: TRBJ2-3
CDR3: CASSLDRYTDTQYF
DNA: TGTGCCAGCAGCTTGGACAGATACACAGATACGCAGTATTTT

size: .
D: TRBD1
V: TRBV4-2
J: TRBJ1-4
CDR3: CASSQDQGVISEKLFF
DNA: TGTGCCAGCAGCCAAGATCAGGGGGTCATTAGCGAAAAACTGTTTTTT

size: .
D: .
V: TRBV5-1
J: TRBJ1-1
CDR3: CASSPGDRAEAFF
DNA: TGCGCCAGCAGCCCGGGAGACAGAGCTGAAGCTTTCTTT

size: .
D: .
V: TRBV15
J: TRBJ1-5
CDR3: CATSRDPLQGQPQHF
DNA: TGTGCCACCAGCAGAGATCCATTACAGGGACAGCCCCAGCATTTT

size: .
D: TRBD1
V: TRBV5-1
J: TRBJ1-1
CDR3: CASSPRGQGNTEAFF
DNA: TGCGCCAGCAGCCCCAGAGGACAGGGAAACACTGAAGCTTTCTTT

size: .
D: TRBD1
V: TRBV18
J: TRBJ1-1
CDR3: CASSPKGAFTEAFF
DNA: TGTGCCAGCTCACCTAAGGGGGCTTTCACTGAAGCTTTCTTT